Shown below are 26 T cell receptor beta chains from a single sample sequenced in a study of blood T cell repertoires in COVID-19. Sequencing was performed with immunoSEQ multiplex PCR; in TCRdb, only in-frame clones are kept and a portion is missing. This table has approximately 200,000 clones, roughly four fifths appearing once. Sequencing was done on a sample of PBMCs or T cells enriched from blood (not recorded which). These receptor sequences come from a man aged 40-50 years who had recovered from COVID-19.

The gene calls are TRBV5-1 and TRBJ1-1, with TRBD1 matching over 7 bases. Germline V CDR1 and CDR2: SGHRS, YFSETQ. The CDR3 extends over 16 amino acids. Losses at the gene ends were 4 bases for V and 6 bases for J; bases not matched to a gene: 15. The CDR3 reads CASSLVEGALSPEAFF. The CDR3 DNA reads as TGCGCCAGCAGCCTTGTTGAGGGGGCCCTGTCCCCTGAAGCTTTCTTT.

This clone was picked up one time. This chain's CDR3 is CASSIRLAVYNEQFF. The CDR3 coding sequence is TGTGCCAGTAGTATTCGACTAGCGGTATACAATGAGCAGTTCTTC. This chain uses TRBV19 with TRBJ2-1, with 9 bases aligning to TRBD2. Germline assignment: CDR1 LNHDA and CDR2 SQIVND (reference sequence). This CDR3 is 15 amino acids long. Losses at the gene ends were 3 bases for V and 4 bases for J; bases not matched to a gene: 4.

This chain links TRBV27 with TRBJ2-7; 8 bases map to TRBD2. Germline CDR1 is MNHEY and CDR2 is SMNVEV (reference sequence). The CDR3 runs to 16 residues. J was trimmed by 3 bases and V by 6 bases; bases with no gene match: 13. The CDR3 loop reads CASRTLISGNHYEQYF. The CDR3, as DNA: TGTGCCAGCAGAACCCTAATTAGCGGGAATCACTACGAGCAGTACTTC.

The chain recombines TRBV7-9 with TRBJ2-1; TRBD2 matches 10 bases. The CDR3 sequence is 18 residues long. Germline V gene lookup returns CDR1 SEHNR and CDR2 FQNEAQ (reference sequence). Unmatched junction bases numbered 13, after V lost 5 bases and J lost 3 bases. The CDR3, as DNA: TGTGCCAGCAGCCAGCGGGCAGTGCGACTAGCGGGCTACAATGAGCAGTTCTTC. It codes for CASSQRAVRLAGYNEQFF.

This chain links TRBV2 with TRBJ2-3, with TRBD2 matching 9 bases. The germline V gene encodes CDR1 SNHLY and CDR2 FYNNEI. The CDR3 contains 14 residues. V was clipped by 8 bases and J by 4 bases; unmatched bases: 7. This CDR3 reads CASESGGGADTQYF. Here the CDR3 DNA reads TGTGCCAGCGAATCGGGCGGGGGGGCAGATACGCAGTATTTT.

The chain has TRBV5-4 and TRBJ2-7; a weak D match, TRBD2 (6 bases). Germline values: CDR1 SGHNT, CDR2 YYREEE (reference sequence). The V end was cut by 0 bases, the J end by 2 bases, with 12 bases between. This CDR3 has 15 amino acids. The CDR3 coding sequence is TGTGCCAGCAGCTTGGTGGGGACTCCAGCCTACGAGCAGTACTTC. Its protein is CASSLVGTPAYEQYF.

The chain is built from TRBV6-5 and TRBJ2-1; D gene ambiguous. Trimming took 7 bases from V and 7 from J, leaving 8 bases between them. The CDR3 runs to 11 residues. The germline V gene has CDR1 MNHEY and CDR2 SVGAGI. The DNA for the CDR3 is TGTGCCAGCACTGTACTAAATGAGCAGTTCTTC. It codes for CASTVLNEQFF.

Comment on this clone: The germline gene is not matched at one end of the junction; a read error may be the cause. The CDR3 sequence: CASSYSMGQTNF. CDR3 DNA sequence: TGTGCCAGCAGTTACTCGATGGGACAGACGAACTTC. The chain joins TRBV6-6 to TRBJ2-7, with TRBD1 matching 7 bases. The CDR3 has 12 amino acids. Germline V gene lookup returns CDR1 MNHNY and CDR2 SVGAGI (reference sequence).

This chain uses TRBV7-3 with TRBJ2-3; 7 bases agree with TRBD2. The V and J ends lost 5 bases and 1 base, in that order; junction bases with no gene match: 3. This CDR3 is 14 amino acids long. Per germline, CDR1 SGHTA and CDR2 FQGTGA. The CDR3 nucleotides read TGTGCCAGCAGCGGCGGGAGCCGCACAGATACGCAGTATTTT. As protein: CASSGGSRTDTQYF.

This clone occurred a few times. The chain links TRBV21-1 to TRBJ1-3; the table's D call, TRBD1, has no DNA check behind it. TRBV21-1 is tagged as a pseudogene. The CDR3 is 16 residues long. The CDR3 nucleotides are TGTGCCAGCCCTACCGGGACAGGCTTCTCTGGAAACACCATATATTTT. Residues: CASPTGTGFSGNTIYF.

The rearrangement joins TRBV6-2 or TRBV6-3 to TRBJ1-1; no reliable D call. Trimming left V 5 bases short and J 1 base short, with 5 bases between. The CDR3 contains 12 residues. The V gene's germline CDR1 is MNHEY and CDR2 SVGEGT. CDR3 DNA sequence: TGTGCCAGCAGTCGGGGGAACACTGAAGCTTTCTTT. The encoded protein is CASSRGNTEAFF.

The chain employs TRBV18 and TRBJ1-2; D is ambiguous. CDR1 and CDR2 (germline): KGHSH, LQKENI. The CDR3 covers 16 residues. Trimming removed 1 base at V and 5 bases at J, with 17 bases between. CDR3 nucleotides: TGTGCCAGCTCACCACTCCGGGATCCGGGAGGGTATGGCTACACCTTC. This sequence encodes CASSPLRDPGGYGYTF. Variable domain in full (rest from reference TRBV18 and TRBJ1-2): NAGVMQNPRHLVRRRGQEARLRCSPMKGHSHVYWYRQLPEEGLKFMVYLQKENIIDESGMPKERFSAEFPKEGPSILRIQQVVRGDSAAYFCASSPLRDPGGYGYTFGSGTRLTVV.

This clone was found many times. The chain recombines TRBV19 with TRBJ2-5; 7 bases agree with TRBD2. Germline CDR1 and CDR2: LNHDA and SQIVND (reference sequence). This CDR3 is 15 amino acids long. J was trimmed by 4 bases and V by 5 bases; bases with no gene match: 10. Here the CDR3 DNA reads TGTGCCAGTAGTTCCAGGACGGGAGGTACAGAGACCCAGTACTTC. Translating it yields CASSSRTGGTETQYF.

The chain combines TRBV10-3 with TRBJ2-7; TRBD1 aligns across 7 bases. CDR1 is ENHRY, CDR2 SYGVKD, per germline. CDR3 length equals 14 residues. J was trimmed by 0 bases and V by 6 bases; bases with no gene match: 5. The CDR3 DNA is TGTGCCATCAGGGGGACAGAAAGCTCCTACGAGCAGTACTTC. Translating gives CAIRGTESSYEQYF.

The J gene is TRBJ2-3, the V gene TRBV7-6; perhaps TRBD2 as D (5 bases). The V and J ends lost 0 bases and 3 bases respectively, with 10 bases between them. CDR1 is SGHVS, CDR2 FNYEAQ, per germline. The CDR3 is 15 amino acids. The CDR3 coding sequence is TGTGCCAGCAGCTTAGCCGGGATGCGGACAGATACGCAGTATTTT. This encodes CASSLAGMRTDTQYF.

The chain couples TRBV19 to TRBJ1-4; D is unresolved. The CDR3 is made up of 15 amino acids. CDR1 LNHDA and CDR2 SQIVND come from the germline V gene (reference sequence). With 7 bases removed from V and 3 bases from J, the gap between germline ends came to 15 bases. CDR3 DNA: TGTGCCAGTACCGATTGGTGGGCTTCTAATGAAAAACTGTTTTTT. Protein sequence: CASTDWWASNEKLFF.

The chain combines TRBV28 with TRBJ1-6; 8 positions match TRBD1. The V gene's germline CDR1 is MDHEN and CDR2 SYDVKM. This CDR3 is built from 14 residues. V was pared by 5 bases and J by 8 bases, with 5 bases of the junction left unmatched. This chain's CDR3 is CASSAGQEDSPLHF. DNA for the CDR3: TGTGCCAGCAGTGCGGGACAGGAGGATTCACCCCTCCACTTT.

The CDR3 region has the DNA TGTGCCAGCAGCCACCTTCCGGGACAGGGGGCTCTCAATGAGCAGTTCTTC. Translation: CASSHLPGQGALNEQFF. V gene TRBV14 combines with J gene TRBJ2-1; 12 positions match TRBD1. This CDR3 has 17 amino acids. Germline CDR1 SGHDN, CDR2 FVKESK. Trimming at V came to 3 bases and at J to 6 bases, leaving 9 bases not matched to a gene.

A note on this clone: At one of its ends the junction is not consistent with the germline gene, which may arise from a read error. V usage is TRBV9 and J usage is TRBJ1-3; unclear D gene. Germline V CDR1 and CDR2: SGDLS, YYNGEE. The CDR3 totals 13 residues. The CDR3 sequence: CASSGGGGDTIYF. CDR3 DNA sequence: TGTGCCAGCAGCGGTGGAGGTGGAGACACCATATATTTT.

The V and J genes are TRBV10-3 and TRBJ1-5, with D perhaps TRBD1 (5 bases). The germline gives CDR1 ENHRY, CDR2 SYGVKD. V shed 6 bases and J shed 5 bases, with 11 bases lying between them. CDR3 length: 13 amino acids. CDR3 sequence (DNA): TGTGCCATCAGCAGACAGTGGGATCAGCCCCAGCATTTT. This codes for CAISRQWDQPQHF.

This clone showed up many times. This chain connects TRBV9 to TRBJ2-5; the D gene is possibly TRBD2 (6 bases). Deletions cut 0 bases from V and 5 bases from J, with 14 bases between. CDR3 length: 15 amino acids. The germline V gene encodes CDR1 SGDLS and CDR2 YYNGEE. CDR3 sequence (DNA): TGTGCCAGCAGCGTAGGCGGGACGGGCGGGGAGACCCAGTACTTC. This translates into CASSVGGTGGETQYF.

This sequence joins TRBV2 and TRBJ1-4, with unresolved D. Germline loops: CDR1 SNHLY, CDR2 FYNNEI. The ends were cut back, 6 bases at V and 6 bases at J, with 14 bases in the middle. The CDR3 extends over 14 amino acids. DNA of the CDR3: TGTGCCAGCAGACCACAGTGGGTAGATGAAAAACTGTTTTTT. Translated: CASRPQWVDEKLFF.

V usage is TRBV19 and J usage is TRBJ1-3, with no clear D. Trimming took off 5 bases at V and 1 base at J, with 12 bases between the two ends. CDR1 is LNHDA and CDR2 is SQIVND in the germline V gene (reference sequence). CDR3 length: 15 residues. The CDR3 bases are TGTGCCAGTAGTCGACTGTCTTTTTCTGGAAACACCATATATTTT. It specifies CASSRLSFSGNTIYF.

J is TRBJ1-5 and V is TRBV18; perhaps TRBD1 as D (6 bases). V was cut by 2 bases and J by 4 bases, with 12 bases left in between. From germline, CDR1 is KGHSH and CDR2 LQKENI. This CDR3 has 15 residues. This CDR3 is CASSPGQILNQPQHF. DNA of the CDR3: TGTGCCAGCTCACCAGGACAGATCCTGAATCAGCCCCAGCATTTT.

This rearrangement joins TRBV7-8 to TRBJ2-1; D not resolved. CDR3 length: 16 residues. Germline CDR1 SGHVS, CDR2 FQNEAQ. V dropped 2 bases and J dropped 5 bases, with 16 bases sitting between them. For the CDR3, the DNA is TGTGCCAGCAGCTTAAGAGGCGGCGGATTACACAATGAGCAGTTCTTC. Amino acid sequence: CASSLRGGGLHNEQFF.

The rearrangement uses TRBV11-2 and TRBJ1-2; 7 bases fit TRBD1. V lost 2 bases and J lost 7; bases outside the gene matches: 4. The CDR3 runs 13 residues. The germline gives CDR1 SGHAT, CDR2 FQNNGV. The CDR3 DNA sequence: TGTGCCAGCAGCTTAAACAGGGGACGTGGCTACACCTTC. Translated: CASSLNRGRGYTF.